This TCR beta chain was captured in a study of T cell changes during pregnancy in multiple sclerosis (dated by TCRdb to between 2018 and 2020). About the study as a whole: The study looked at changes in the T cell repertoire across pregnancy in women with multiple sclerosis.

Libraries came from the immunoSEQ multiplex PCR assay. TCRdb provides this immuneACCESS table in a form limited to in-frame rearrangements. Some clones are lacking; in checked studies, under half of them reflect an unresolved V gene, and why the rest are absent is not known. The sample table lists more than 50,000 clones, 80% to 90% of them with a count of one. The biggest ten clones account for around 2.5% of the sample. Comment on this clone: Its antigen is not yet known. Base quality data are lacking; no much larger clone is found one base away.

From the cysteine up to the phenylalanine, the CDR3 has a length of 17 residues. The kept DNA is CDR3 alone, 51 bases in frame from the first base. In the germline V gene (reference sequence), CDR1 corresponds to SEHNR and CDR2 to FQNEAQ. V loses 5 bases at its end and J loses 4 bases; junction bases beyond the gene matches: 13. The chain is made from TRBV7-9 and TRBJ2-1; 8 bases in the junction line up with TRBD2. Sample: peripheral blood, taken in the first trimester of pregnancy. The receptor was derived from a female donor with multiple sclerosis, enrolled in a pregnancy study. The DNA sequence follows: TGTGCCAGCAGCCCTCCATTTCTACTAGCGGAGTACAATGAGCAGTTCTTC. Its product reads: CASSPPFLLAEYNEQFF.